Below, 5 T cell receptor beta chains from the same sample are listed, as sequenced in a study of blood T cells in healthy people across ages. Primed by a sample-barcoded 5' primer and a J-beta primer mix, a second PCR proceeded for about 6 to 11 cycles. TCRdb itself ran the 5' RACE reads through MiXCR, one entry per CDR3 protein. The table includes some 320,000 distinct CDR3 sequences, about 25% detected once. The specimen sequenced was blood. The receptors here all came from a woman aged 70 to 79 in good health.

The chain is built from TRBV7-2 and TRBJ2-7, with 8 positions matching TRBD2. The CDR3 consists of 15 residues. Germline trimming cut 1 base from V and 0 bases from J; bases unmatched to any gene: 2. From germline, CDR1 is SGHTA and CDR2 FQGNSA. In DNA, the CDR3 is TGTGCCAGCAGCTTAGATAGCGGGACCTCCTACGAGCAGTACTTC. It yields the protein CASSLDSGTSYEQYF.

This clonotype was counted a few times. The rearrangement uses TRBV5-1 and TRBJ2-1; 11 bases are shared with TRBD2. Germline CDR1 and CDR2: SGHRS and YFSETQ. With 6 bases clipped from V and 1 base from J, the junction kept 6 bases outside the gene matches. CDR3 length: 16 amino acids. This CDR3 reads CASNFRLAGSYNEQFF. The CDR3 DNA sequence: TGCGCCAGCAACTTTAGACTAGCGGGGTCCTACAATGAGCAGTTCTTC. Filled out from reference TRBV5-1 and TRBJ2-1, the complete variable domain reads KAGVTQTPRYLIKTRGQQVTLSCSPISGHRSVSWYQQTPGQGLQFLFEYFSETQRNKGNFPGRFSGRQFSNSRSEMNVSTLELGDSALYLCASNFRLAGSYNEQFFGPGTRLTVL.

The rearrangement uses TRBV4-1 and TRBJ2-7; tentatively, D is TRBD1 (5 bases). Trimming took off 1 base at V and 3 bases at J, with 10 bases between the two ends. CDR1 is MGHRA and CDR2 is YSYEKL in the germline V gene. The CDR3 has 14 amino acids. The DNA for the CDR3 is TGCGCCAGCAGCCAAGGTTGGCAGGGCTACGAGCAGTACTTC. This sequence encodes CASSQGWQGYEQYF.

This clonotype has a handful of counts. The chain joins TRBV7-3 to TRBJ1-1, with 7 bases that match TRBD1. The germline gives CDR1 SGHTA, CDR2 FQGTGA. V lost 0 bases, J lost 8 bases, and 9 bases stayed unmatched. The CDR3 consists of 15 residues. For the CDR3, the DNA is TGTGCCAGCAGCTTAACACCGGACAGGCCAAGGGAAGCTTTCTTT. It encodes CASSLTPDRPREAFF.

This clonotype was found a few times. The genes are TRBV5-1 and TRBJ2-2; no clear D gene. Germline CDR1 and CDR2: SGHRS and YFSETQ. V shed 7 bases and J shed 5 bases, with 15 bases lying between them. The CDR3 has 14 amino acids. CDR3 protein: CASGGEASTGELFF. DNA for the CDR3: TGCGCCAGCGGCGGTGAGGCCTCAACCGGGGAGCTGTTTTTT.